This T cell receptor (beta chain) was obtained from a study of T cell repertoires in cytomegalovirus infection. About the research overall: HLA-C-restricted CMV epitopes, recently identified, and well-studied HLA-B-restricted ones were used by the study. Based on public TCR beta signatures, there were indications of CMV infection and of a matching HLA type.

TCRdb reanalysed the reads using MiXCR and keeps one entry per CDR3 protein. The top ten hold about 14% of the sample, which has approximately 350,000 distinct CDR3 sequences, roughly 36% seen once. About this clonotype itself: Its cognate antigen is unknown.

Findings and limits, study-wide: It was HLA-C-restricted CMV-specific TCR beta clonotypes that dominated the response ex vivo.

There are 13 residues in the CDR3. The V end was cut by 2 bases, the J end by 2 bases, with 9 bases between. In germline, CDR1 is SQVTM, CDR2 ANQGSEA. The V call is TRBV29-1, the J call TRBJ1-2, with a weak D call TRBD1 (6 bases). The receptor comes from a human donor in good health (CMV status not recorded). Some clones in this sample may be carry-over from other donors' samples. Material: cultured PBMCs, obtained from culture after CMV antigen stimulation. The chain's CDR3 is CSVERGQNYGYTF. DNA of the CDR3: TGCAGCGTTGAACGAGGACAGAACTATGGCTACACCTTC.